The 6 T cell receptor beta chains below come from one sample, sequenced in a study of T cell responses to AZD1222 COVID-19 vaccine. Libraries were prepared by immunoSEQ multiplex PCR; TCRdb keeps only in-frame clonotypes and omits some of them. This sample has some 150,000 clones, with 90% found just once. The sequencing used peripheral blood, collected 28 days after the second dose of the MenACWY control vaccine. These receptors originate from an adult who received the MenACWY meningococcal vaccine as a control.

The rearrangement uses TRBV6-5 and TRBJ1-5; TRBD1 matches 8 bases. The CDR3 spans 15 residues. The V segment lost 5 bases and the J segment 7 bases; nucleotides outside the gene matches: 10. CDR1 is MNHEY, CDR2 SVGAGI, per germline. In DNA, the CDR3 is TGTGCCAGCAGTACGGGGTCAGGGGGCTTCCAGCCCCAGCATTTT. Its translation is CASSTGSGGFQPQHF.

The rearrangement links TRBV5-1 to TRBJ2-7; D remains ambiguous. The germline CDR1 and CDR2 sequences are SGHRS and YFSETQ. There are 14 residues in the CDR3. V was trimmed by 0 bases and J by 3 bases, leaving 10 bases between them. The CDR3 nucleotides are TGCGCCAGCAGCTTGGGAGACTCTTACTACGAGCAGTACTTC. Translated: CASSLGDSYYEQYF.

The chain has TRBV10-1 and TRBJ1-1; unclear D gene. Trimming removed 3 bases at V and 3 bases at J, with 20 bases between. The CDR3 runs 17 residues. The germline V gene encodes CDR1 WNHNN and CDR2 SYGVQD (reference sequence). The CDR3 is CASSEGLPVAWDTEAFF. The CDR3 DNA reads TGCGCCAGCAGTGAAGGTCTGCCCGTGGCGTGGGACACTGAAGCTTTCTTT.

The CDR3 sequence: CASSMGLELEAFF. CDR3 in DNA: TGTGCCAGTAGTATGGGTCTGGAACTTGAAGCTTTCTTT. The chain is built from TRBV19 and TRBJ1-1; D not resolved. There are 13 residues in the CDR3. Trimming cost V 3 bases and J 7 bases, with 12 bases left between them. From germline, CDR1 is LNHDA and CDR2 SQIVND (reference sequence).

Only one count was recorded for this clone. This sequence joins TRBV4-1 and TRBJ1-6, with D perhaps matching TRBD1 (5 bases). The V end lost 1 base, the J end lost 15 bases, and 10 bases lay between the germline ends. The CDR3 runs 12 residues. Germline V CDR1 and CDR2: MGHRA, YSYEKL. CDR3 coding DNA: TGCGCCAGCAGCCAAGCTGGGGGTAGCCTCCACTTT. Translating it yields CASSQAGGSLHF.

The J gene is TRBJ1-5, the V gene TRBV21-1. TRBV21-1 constitutes a pseudogene. The CDR3 runs to 15 residues. The CDR3 sequence: CASSERGEGKGPQHF. The CDR3 bases are TGTGCCAGCAGCGAAAGAGGTGAGGGGAAGGGGCCCCAGCATTTT.